This T cell receptor (beta chain) was sequenced for a study of T cell responses to AZD1222 COVID-19 vaccine. Sequencing used immunoSEQ multiplex PCR; TCRdb keeps in-frame clones, though not all of them. The data show around 200,000 clones, 88% seen once. Regarding the study as a whole: A mostly white British donor set with more females was recruited, and clonal diversity was possibly underestimated. Spike as a whole was targeted by vaccine-associated CD4 TCRs, dominant at 160-218 and 743-854. Close to half of all spike-specific TCRs reportedly target regions of the variants that are unmutated.

V lost 11 bases to trimming and J lost 3 bases, with 23 bases between them. The CDR3 runs 16 residues. Germline loops: CDR1 LNHDA, CDR2 SQIVND (reference sequence). Concerning this clone itself: Its specificity is unknown.

The source material was peripheral blood, sampled 28 days after the second AZD1222 dose. This clonotype was obtained from an adult who received the AZD1222 COVID-19 vaccine. The chain employs TRBV19 and TRBJ1-5; D is unresolved. DNA for the CDR3: TGTGCCGGCGGCGGGGAATTGGGATCGGACAATCAGCCCCAGCATTTT. It encodes CAGGGELGSDNQPQHF.